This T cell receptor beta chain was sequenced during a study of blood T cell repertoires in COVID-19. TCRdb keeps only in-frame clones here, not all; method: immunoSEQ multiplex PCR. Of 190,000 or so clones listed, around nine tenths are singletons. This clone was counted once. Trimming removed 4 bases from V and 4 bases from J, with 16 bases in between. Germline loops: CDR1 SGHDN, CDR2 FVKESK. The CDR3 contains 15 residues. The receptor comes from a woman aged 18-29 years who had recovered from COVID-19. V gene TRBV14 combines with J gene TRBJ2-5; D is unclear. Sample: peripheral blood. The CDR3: CASSLDARWRETQYF. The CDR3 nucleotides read TGTGCCAGCAGCCTTGACGCCCGTTGGAGAGAGACCCAGTACTTC.